Presented here are 27 T cell receptor beta chains from one specimen sequenced in a study of blood T cell repertoires in COVID-19. Libraries were prepared by immunoSEQ multiplex PCR; TCRdb keeps only in-frame clonotypes and omits some of them. This sample has about 190,000 clones, with 79% found just once. Sequenced input: peripheral blood. These TCRs come from a man in his 60s with active or convalescent COVID-19.

The chain is built from TRBV21-1 and TRBJ2-1; no check of the table's D call, TRBD2, against the DNA was made. TRBV21-1 is designated a pseudogene. CDR3 length: 18 residues. This CDR3 reads CASSNPPRTRGRTDEQFF. CDR3 nucleotide sequence: TGTGCCAGCAGCAACCCACCCAGGACTAGAGGTCGTACTGATGAGCAGTTCTTC.

The V gene is TRBV5-4, the J gene TRBJ2-1; no reliable D call. V dropped 4 bases and J dropped 1 base, with 18 bases sitting between them. The length of the CDR3 is 17 residues. From germline, CDR1 is SGHNT and CDR2 YYREEE (reference sequence). CDR3 amino acids: CASSDLSTHYSYNEQFF. CDR3 nucleotide sequence: TGTGCCAGCAGCGACCTCTCGACTCACTATTCCTACAATGAGCAGTTCTTC.

This chain links TRBV2 with TRBJ2-2; the match to TRBD2 covers 8 bases. J was trimmed by 4 bases and V by 5 bases; bases with no gene match: 6. This CDR3 is 15 amino acids long. Germline lookup yields CDR1 SNHLY and CDR2 FYNNEI. CDR3: CASSFQRESTGELFF. CDR3 sequence (DNA): TGTGCCAGCAGTTTCCAGCGGGAGAGCACCGGGGAGCTGTTTTTT.

The gene calls are TRBV24-1 and TRBJ2-1, with 10 bases that match TRBD2. CDR3 size: 18 residues. Germline loops: CDR1 KGHDR, CDR2 SFDVKD. J was trimmed by 2 bases and V by 4 bases; bases with no gene match: 10. The CDR3 DNA sequence: TGTGCCACCAGTGACCCCGGGACTAGCGCCAACACCTACAATGAGCAGTTCTTC. Translation gives CATSDPGTSANTYNEQFF.

V and J are TRBV6-5 and TRBJ2-5, with D unclear. From germline, CDR1 is MNHEY and CDR2 SVGAGI. This CDR3 is built from 13 residues. V was pared by 6 bases and J by 4 bases, with 12 bases between. This chain's CDR3 is CASSSLVVETQYF. The CDR3 DNA reads as TGTGCCAGCAGCTCGCTAGTGGTAGAGACCCAGTACTTC.

The chain recombines TRBV5-1 with TRBJ1-5; D uncertain. V lost 4 bases, J lost 4 bases, and 9 bases lay in between. In germline, CDR1 is SGHRS, CDR2 YFSETQ. The CDR3 length is 13 residues. CDR3: CASSRDINQPQHF. CDR3 in DNA: TGCGCCAGCAGCCGAGACATTAATCAGCCCCAGCATTTT.

The chain links TRBV7-2 to TRBJ2-3; no definite D call. V gave up 4 bases and J gave up 8 bases, with 13 bases separating them. This CDR3 comprises 13 residues. From germline, CDR1 is SGHTA and CDR2 FQGNSA. The CDR3 reads CASSSIRFGTQYF. CDR3 in DNA: TGTGCCAGCAGCTCGATTAGATTTGGTACGCAGTATTTT.

The J gene is TRBJ1-5, the V gene TRBV19, with 10 nucleotides matching TRBD1. The germline CDR1 and CDR2 sequences are LNHDA and SQIVND (reference sequence). The junction had 11 bases not matched to a gene; V was cut back by 7 bases and J by 2 bases. The CDR3 contains 17 residues. CDR3 amino acids: CASTLRDRGSGNQPQHF. The CDR3 DNA reads as TGTGCCAGTACCCTAAGGGACAGGGGTTCTGGCAATCAGCCCCAGCATTTT.

The genes are TRBV11-2 and TRBJ2-1; D uncertain. Trimming removed 5 bases from V and 4 bases from J, with 21 bases in between. Germline V gives CDR1 SGHAT, CDR2 FQNNGV. The length of the CDR3 is 17 residues. The CDR3 nucleotides are TGTGCCAGCAGCCCACCCCAGGCCGCACGCGTTTACAATGAGCAGTTCTTC. Translated: CASSPPQAARVYNEQFF.

V gene TRBV7-3 combines with J gene TRBJ1-1; a possible D gene is TRBD1 (5 bases). The CDR3 has 15 residues. V lost 0 bases and J lost 7, with 15 bases in between. Per the germline V gene, CDR1 is SGHTA and CDR2 is FQGTGA. This CDR3 is CASSLTGHTSSEAFF. The CDR3 bases are TGTGCCAGCAGCTTAACCGGACACACCTCAAGTGAAGCTTTCTTT.

Only one count was recorded for this clone. Other DNA sequences in the sample encode the same CDR3. This rearrangement joins TRBV28 to TRBJ1-5; D unclear. Trimming left V 4 bases short and J 4 bases short, with 5 bases between. CDR3 length: 12 amino acids. Per germline, CDR1 MDHEN and CDR2 SYDVKM. This CDR3 reads CASSSGNQPQHF. CDR3 nucleotides: TGTGCCAGCAGTTCGGGGAATCAGCCCCAGCATTTT.

This sequence joins TRBV21-1 and TRBJ2-2; TRBD2, the table's D call, lacks a check against the DNA. TRBV21-1 is marked as a pseudogene. CDR3 length: 17 amino acids. CDR3 loop: CASSKDGERGTTGELFF. The DNA for the CDR3 is TGTGCCAGCAGCAAAGACGGAGAGCGGGGAACCACCGGGGAGCTGTTTTTT.

The chain employs TRBV7-9 and TRBJ2-1; weak D call: TRBD1 (5 bases). With 2 bases removed from V and 7 bases from J, the gap between germline ends came to 15 bases. The CDR3 covers 15 residues. Germline V lookup: CDR1 SEHNR, CDR2 FQNEAQ (reference sequence). The CDR3 DNA reads TGTGCCAGCAGCTTACAAGAACAGGCTGGAAATGAGCAGTTCTTC. It specifies CASSLQEQAGNEQFF.

The chain carries TRBV7-3 and TRBJ2-1, with D perhaps matching TRBD2 (6 bases). The V gene's germline CDR1 is SGHTA and CDR2 FQGTGA. The ends were cut back, 2 bases at V and 12 bases at J, with 14 bases in the middle. The CDR3 totals 13 residues. The CDR3 protein is CASSLGRGGPQFF. The DNA for the CDR3 is TGTGCCAGCAGCTTAGGGCGGGGTGGCCCGCAGTTCTTC.

This clone was seen a single time. The CDR3 loop reads CASRPRQVNTGELFF. DNA for the CDR3: TGTGCCAGCAGACCGAGACAGGTGAACACCGGGGAGCTGTTTTTT. The chain carries TRBV6-6 and TRBJ2-2, with a possible D match to TRBD1 (6 bases). Trimming removed 6 bases at V and 1 base at J, with 12 bases between. Per the germline V gene, CDR1 is MNHNY and CDR2 is SVGAGI (reference sequence). CDR3 length: 15 residues.

The gene calls are TRBV5-6 and TRBJ2-7, with D maybe TRBD2 (5 bases). The ends were cut back, 1 base at V and 6 bases at J, with 14 bases in the middle. Per germline, CDR1 SGHDT and CDR2 YYEEEE. The CDR3 length is 14 residues. The CDR3 DNA is TGTGCCAGCAGCTTGTTAGGGCCGGGAACCGAGCAGTACTTC. Its translation: CASSLLGPGTEQYF.

The rearrangement uses TRBV5-1 and TRBJ2-1; 12 bases agree with TRBD2. The germline gives CDR1 SGHRS, CDR2 YFSETQ. The CDR3 runs 19 residues. Trimming cost V 5 bases and J 0 bases; bases outside gene matches: 12. The CDR3 DNA reads TGCGCCAGCAGATTGACTCCGGGACTAGCGGGTAGCTCCTACAATGAGCAGTTCTTC. Translating gives CASRLTPGLAGSSYNEQFF.

The chain combines TRBV27 with TRBJ2-3, with 9 bases lining up with TRBD1. CDR3 size: 17 residues. The ends lost 3 bases at V and 4 bases at J; junction bases unmatched: 11. Germline V gene data show CDR1 as MNHEY and CDR2 as SMNVEV (reference sequence). CDR3 nucleotides: TGTGCCAGCAGTTTCGACCGGGACAGGGTAAATCCAGATACGCAGTATTTT. Amino acid sequence: CASSFDRDRVNPDTQYF.

J is TRBJ2-3 and V is TRBV5-1, with a weak D call TRBD2 (5 bases). Germline V gives CDR1 SGHRS, CDR2 YFSETQ. V was trimmed by 0 bases and J by 4 bases, leaving 12 bases between them. The CDR3 runs 15 residues. Here the CDR3 reads CASSLGIRESDTQYF. DNA for the CDR3: TGCGCCAGCAGCTTGGGAATTCGGGAATCAGATACGCAGTATTTT.

The CDR3 coding sequence is TGCGCCAGCAGCCAAGGTACGGGAGCGGTTAATGAGCAGTTCTTC. Its protein product is CASSQGTGAVNEQFF. The chain couples TRBV4-1 to TRBJ2-1, with D possibly TRBD2 on 6 matching bases. Germline CDR1 is MGHRA and CDR2 is YSYEKL. The CDR3 is 15 residues long. The V and J ends lost 1 base and 7 bases respectively, with 14 bases between them.

The chain uses TRBV7-2 and TRBJ2-3; 8 bases agree with TRBD2. CDR1 is SGHTA and CDR2 is FQGNSA in the germline V gene. The V and J ends lost 7 bases and 5 bases, in that order; junction bases with no gene match: 20. The CDR3 length is 18 residues. In DNA form, the CDR3 reads TGTGCCAGCACCCTAATGGGCGGGACTAGAGCACCAGGAGATACGCAGTATTTT. This sequence encodes CASTLMGGTRAPGDTQYF.

The rearrangement uses TRBV10-3 and TRBJ2-2, with 11 bases matching TRBD1. With 7 bases clipped from V and 5 bases from J, the junction kept 6 bases outside the gene matches. Germline lookup yields CDR1 ENHRY and CDR2 SYGVKD. CDR3 length: 15 amino acids. This chain's CDR3 is CAITPGTGGTGELFF. CDR3 DNA sequence: TGTGCCATCACTCCCGGGACAGGGGGTACCGGGGAGCTGTTTTTT.

The chain links TRBV5-6 to TRBJ2-7; D uncertain. This CDR3 is 14 amino acids long. In germline, CDR1 is SGHDT, CDR2 YYEEEE. Trimming removed 4 bases at V and 1 base at J, with 12 bases between. CDR3 region: CASSDPTGSYEQYF. DNA for the CDR3: TGTGCCAGCAGCGATCCGACGGGTTCCTACGAGCAGTACTTC.

The chain combines TRBV7-9 with TRBJ2-1; the D is unclear. The ends were cut back, 5 bases at V and 6 bases at J, with 14 bases in the middle. The V gene's germline CDR1 is SEHNR and CDR2 FQNEAQ (reference sequence). This CDR3 has 14 amino acids. The CDR3 bases are TGTGCCAGCAGCCTACCGACCCTAGTCAATGAGCAGTTCTTC. It translates to CASSLPTLVNEQFF.

V gene TRBV7-9 combines with J gene TRBJ1-6; TRBD1 matches at 7 bases. This CDR3 contains 15 residues. V lost 5 bases and J lost 10; bases outside the gene matches: 11. Germline CDR1 reads SEHNR; CDR2 reads FQNEAQ (reference sequence). This chain's CDR3 is CASSQTGDVGSPLHF. CDR3 bases: TGTGCCAGCAGCCAAACAGGGGACGTGGGGTCACCCCTCCACTTT.

The chain recombines TRBV7-9 with TRBJ2-6; D is unresolved. V was trimmed by 5 bases and J by 0 bases, leaving 8 bases between them. The CDR3 has 15 residues. CDR1 is SEHNR and CDR2 is FQNEAQ in the germline V gene (reference sequence). CDR3 protein: CASSRAISGANVLTF. The CDR3 nucleotides are TGTGCCAGCAGCCGAGCAATCTCTGGGGCCAACGTCCTGACTTTC.

The rearrangement uses TRBV5-1 and TRBJ1-5, with TRBD1 identical over 9 bases. Per germline, CDR1 SGHRS and CDR2 YFSETQ. The V and J ends lost 0 bases and 6 bases, in that order; junction bases with no gene match: 1. The CDR3 extends over 14 amino acids. The CDR3 loop is CASSLGQGGQPQHF. CDR3 DNA: TGCGCCAGCAGCTTGGGACAGGGGGGTCAGCCCCAGCATTTT.